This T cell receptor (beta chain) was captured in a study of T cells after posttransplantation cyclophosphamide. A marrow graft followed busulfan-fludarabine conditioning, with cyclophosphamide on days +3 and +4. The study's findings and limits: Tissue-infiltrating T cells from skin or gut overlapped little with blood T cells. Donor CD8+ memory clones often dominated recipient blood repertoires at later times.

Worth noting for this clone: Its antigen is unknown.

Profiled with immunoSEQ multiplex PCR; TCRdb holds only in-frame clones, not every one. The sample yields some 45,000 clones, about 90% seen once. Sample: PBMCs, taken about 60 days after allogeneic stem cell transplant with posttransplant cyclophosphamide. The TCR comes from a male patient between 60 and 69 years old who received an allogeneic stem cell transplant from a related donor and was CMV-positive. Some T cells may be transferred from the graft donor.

The CDR3 here is CASSLKSNTEAFF. The CDR3 DNA is TGTGCCAGCAGCTTAAAATCTAACACTGAAGCTTTCTTT. The chain has TRBV7-2 and TRBJ1-1; no clear D gene. V lost 2 bases and J lost 2, with 6 bases in between. CDR3 length equals 13 residues. CDR1 is SGHTA and CDR2 is FQGNSA in the germline V gene.